A selection of T cell receptor beta chains follows, all from one sample in a study of lung T cells in sarcoidosis with Löfgren's syndrome. A single record per CDR3 protein comes from TCRdb applying MiXCR to the reads. The sample holds roughly 63,000 distinct CDR3 sequences, 21% seen once. The sample taken for sequencing was CD4+ T cells from PBMCs. Receptor source: a human donor with sarcoidosis (Löfgren's syndrome or another form), or a control subject (not recorded which). Each CDR3 is given without its conserved first and last residue.

j_call v_call cdr3_aa
TRBJ1-1 TRBV6-1 ASSYTGENTEAF
TRBJ2-7 TRBV7-2 ASSSTRNEQY
TRBJ1-2 TRBV6-1 ASSWISRGGDGYT
TRBJ2-7 TRBV6-1 ASSVYSSYEQY
TRBJ2-1 TRBV5-4 ASRDGTHNEQF
TRBJ2-6 TRBV3-1 ASSQAISGANVLT
TRBJ2-2 TRBV5-1 ASSLTANTGELF
TRBJ2-5 TRBV6-6 ASSYSSRTHPPY
TRBJ1-5 TRBV19 ASGTAYNQPQH
TRBJ2-1 TRBV25-1 ASSEPGLGEQF
TRBJ1-6 TRBV7-2 ASSSPMTPLH
TRBJ1-2 TRBV4-3 ASSRSTGYNYGYT
TRBJ2-3 TRBV19 ASSISGGMTDTQY
TRBJ1-1 TRBV7-2 ASSLVALDLTEAF
TRBJ2-1 TRBV10-1 ASSESGNEQF
TRBJ1-2 TRBV27 ASSLYATGSNGYT
TRBJ1-2 TRBV19 ASSPSGQGGFAGYT
TRBJ1-5 TRBV7-8 ASSLAPSAGRGNQPQH
TRBJ2-7 TRBV20-1 SAIDRTTYEQY
TRBJ2-5 TRBV11-2 ASSLDTGRETQY
TRBJ2-7 TRBV12-3/TRBV12-4 ASRGGIIYSYEQY
TRBJ1-2 TRBV20-1 SATDRGYGCT
TRBJ1-1 TRBV20-1 SASRQGATEAF
TRBJ2-7 TRBV7-9 ASTGTVNEQY
TRBJ2-3 TRBV6-6 ASSYRGARSDTQY
TRBJ1-1 TRBV20-1 SARDPRGANTEAF
TRBJ1-6 TRBV6-1 ASSERQGYNSPLH
TRBJ2-1 TRBV3-1 ASSQELSTTGI
TRBJ2-7 TRBV20-1 SARKGLAATYEQY
TRBJ1-3 TRBV20-1 SARYSGKLNAIY
TRBJ2-3 TRBV6-1 ASREGQGTDTQY
TRBJ2-3 TRBV20-1 SAKFSGRGPDTQY
TRBJ2-5 TRBV20-1 SAPQGVGQETQY
TRBJ2-7 TRBV14 ASSHGGKQY
TRBJ2-7 TRBV28 ASSLLSVAGGTYEQY
TRBJ2-7 TRBV2 ASSSYEQY
TRBJ2-1 TRBV3-1 ASSQTLAVYNEQF
TRBJ1-1 TRBV18 ASSPTGAADTEAF
TRBJ2-2 TRBV6-5 ASSYTLILPGTLNTGELF
TRBJ2-1 TRBV3-1 ASSQTSGVKHNEQF
TRBJ2-3 TRBV29-1 SVIEPSTDTQY
TRBJ2-3 TRBV20-1 SAMTGSTDTQY
TRBJ1-1 TRBV7-2 ASSIYRAGGLRAF
TRBJ1-1 TRBV5-1 ASSLTVNTEAF
TRBJ2-3 TRBV5-5 ASKVGGLSTDTQY
TRBJ2-2 TRBV5-1 ASSLVAGANTGELF